Detailed here is one T cell receptor (beta chain). Its target is not known. Quantitative 5'-RACE with molecular barcodes generated TCR beta libraries. Using its own MiXCR run on the 5' RACE reads, TCRdb lists one record per CDR3 protein. The sample shows some 250,000 distinct CDR3 sequences, roughly a quarter of them seen only once. This sample stems from a study of CD8 T cells in ankylosing spondylitis. Study-level findings and limits: Roughly eight highly homologous variants formed a TCR beta motif that appeared characteristic of ankylosing spondylitis blood. Peripheral blood held disease-linked clones only at relatively low frequency, and these were CD8+. Earlier reports found some motif variants in synovial fluid and blood in reactive arthritis.

The CDR3 loop spans 13 amino acids. Germline V lookup: CDR1 SGDLS, CDR2 YYNGEE. V lost 2 bases to trimming and J lost 0 bases, with 6 bases between them. The J gene is TRBJ2-7, the V gene TRBV9, with D possibly being TRBD2 (6 bases). Sequences were obtained from blood, either unsorted or a sorted T cell fraction (not recorded which). The clonotype comes from a male donor with ankylosing spondylitis or in good health (not recorded which). The CDR3 nucleotides are TGTGCCAGCAGCGTCGGGAGCTCCTACGAGCAGTACTTC. Translated, it gives CASSVGSSYEQYF.